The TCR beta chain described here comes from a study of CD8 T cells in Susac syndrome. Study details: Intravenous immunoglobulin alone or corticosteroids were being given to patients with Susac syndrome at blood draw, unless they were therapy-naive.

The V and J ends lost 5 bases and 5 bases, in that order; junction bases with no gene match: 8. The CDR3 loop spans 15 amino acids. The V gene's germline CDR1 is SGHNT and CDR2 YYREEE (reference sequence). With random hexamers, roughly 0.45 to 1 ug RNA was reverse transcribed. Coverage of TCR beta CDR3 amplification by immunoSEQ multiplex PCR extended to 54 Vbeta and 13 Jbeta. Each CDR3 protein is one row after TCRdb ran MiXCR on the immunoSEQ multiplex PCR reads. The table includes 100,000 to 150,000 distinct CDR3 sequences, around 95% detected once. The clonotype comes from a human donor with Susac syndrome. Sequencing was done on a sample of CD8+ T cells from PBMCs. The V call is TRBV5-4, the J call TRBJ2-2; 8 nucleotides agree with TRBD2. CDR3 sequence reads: CASRPGGLGTGELFF. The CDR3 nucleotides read TGTGCCAGCAGGCCGGGGGGGCTCGGGACCGGGGAGCTGTTTTTT.